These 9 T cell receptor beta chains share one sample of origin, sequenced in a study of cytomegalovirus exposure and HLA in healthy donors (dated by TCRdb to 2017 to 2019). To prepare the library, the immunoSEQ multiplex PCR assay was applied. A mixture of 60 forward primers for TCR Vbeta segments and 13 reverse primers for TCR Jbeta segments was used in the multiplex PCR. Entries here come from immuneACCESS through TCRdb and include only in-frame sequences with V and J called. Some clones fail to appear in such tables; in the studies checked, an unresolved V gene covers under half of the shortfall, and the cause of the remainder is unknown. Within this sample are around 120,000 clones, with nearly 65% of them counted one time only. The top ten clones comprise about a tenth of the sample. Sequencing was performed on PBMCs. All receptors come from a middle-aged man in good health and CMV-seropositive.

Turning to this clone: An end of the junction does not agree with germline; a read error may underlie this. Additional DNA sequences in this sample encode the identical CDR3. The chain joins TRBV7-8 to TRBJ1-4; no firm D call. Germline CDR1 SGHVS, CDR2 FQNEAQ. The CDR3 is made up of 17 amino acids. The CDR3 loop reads CASSLAISHSLNEKLFF. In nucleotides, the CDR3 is TGCGCCAGCAGCTTAGCAATTTCGCACAGTCTTAATGAAAAACTGTTTTTT.

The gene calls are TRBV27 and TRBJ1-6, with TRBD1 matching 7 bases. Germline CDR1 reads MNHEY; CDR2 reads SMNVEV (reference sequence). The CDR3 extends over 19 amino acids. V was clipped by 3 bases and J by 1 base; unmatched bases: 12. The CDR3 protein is CASSFPLTGVGSYNSPLHF. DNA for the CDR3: TGTGCCAGCAGTTTCCCACTCACAGGGGTCGGATCCTATAATTCACCCCTCCACTTT.

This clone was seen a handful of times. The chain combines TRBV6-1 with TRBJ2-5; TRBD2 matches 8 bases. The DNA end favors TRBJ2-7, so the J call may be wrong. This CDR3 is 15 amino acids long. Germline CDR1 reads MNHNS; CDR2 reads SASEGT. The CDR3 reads CASSAGGASSYEQYF. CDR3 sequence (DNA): TGTGCCAGCAGTGCGGGGGGGGCTTCCTCCTACGAGCAGTACTTC.

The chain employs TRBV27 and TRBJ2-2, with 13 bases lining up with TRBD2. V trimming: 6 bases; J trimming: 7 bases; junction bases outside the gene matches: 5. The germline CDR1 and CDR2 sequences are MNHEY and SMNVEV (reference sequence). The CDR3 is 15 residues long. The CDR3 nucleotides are TGTGCCAGCAGAGGACTAGCGGGAGTCAACGGGGAGCTGTTTTTT. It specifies CASRGLAGVNGELFF.

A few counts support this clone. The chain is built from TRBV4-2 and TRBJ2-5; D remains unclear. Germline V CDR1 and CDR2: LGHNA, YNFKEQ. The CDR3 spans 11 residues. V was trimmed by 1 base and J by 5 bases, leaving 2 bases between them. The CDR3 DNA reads TGTGCCAGCAGCCAAGCGGAGACCCAGTACTTC. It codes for CASSQAETQYF.

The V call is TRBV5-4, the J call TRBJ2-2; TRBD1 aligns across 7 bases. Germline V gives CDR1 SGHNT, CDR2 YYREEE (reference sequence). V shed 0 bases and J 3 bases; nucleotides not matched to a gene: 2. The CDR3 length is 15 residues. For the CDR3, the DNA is TGTGCCAGCAGCTTGGGACAGGGATACACCGGGGAGCTGTTTTTT. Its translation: CASSLGQGYTGELFF.

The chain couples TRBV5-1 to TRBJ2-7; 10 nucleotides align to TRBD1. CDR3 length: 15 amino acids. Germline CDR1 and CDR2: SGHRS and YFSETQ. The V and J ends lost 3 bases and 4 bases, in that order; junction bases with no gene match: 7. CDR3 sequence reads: CASSSTPGQGYEQYF. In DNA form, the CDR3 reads TGCGCCAGCAGCTCCACTCCGGGACAGGGGTACGAGCAGTACTTC.

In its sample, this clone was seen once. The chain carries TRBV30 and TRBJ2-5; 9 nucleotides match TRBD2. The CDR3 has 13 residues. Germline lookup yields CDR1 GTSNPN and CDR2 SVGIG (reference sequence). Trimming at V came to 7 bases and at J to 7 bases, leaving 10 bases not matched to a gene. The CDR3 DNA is TGTGCCTCCCATCTAGCGGGGTCCGGGACCCAGTACTTC. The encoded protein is CASHLAGSGTQYF.

The CDR3 DNA reads as TGTGCCACTTCCCCGGTCCCAGGGAACTACGAGCAGTACTTC. This translates into CATSPVPGNYEQYF. J is TRBJ2-7 and V is TRBV6-1; maybe TRBD1 (5 bases). The germline V gene encodes CDR1 MNHNS and CDR2 SASEGT. CDR3 length equals 14 residues. Trimming stripped 10 bases from V and 3 bases from J, with 19 bases between.